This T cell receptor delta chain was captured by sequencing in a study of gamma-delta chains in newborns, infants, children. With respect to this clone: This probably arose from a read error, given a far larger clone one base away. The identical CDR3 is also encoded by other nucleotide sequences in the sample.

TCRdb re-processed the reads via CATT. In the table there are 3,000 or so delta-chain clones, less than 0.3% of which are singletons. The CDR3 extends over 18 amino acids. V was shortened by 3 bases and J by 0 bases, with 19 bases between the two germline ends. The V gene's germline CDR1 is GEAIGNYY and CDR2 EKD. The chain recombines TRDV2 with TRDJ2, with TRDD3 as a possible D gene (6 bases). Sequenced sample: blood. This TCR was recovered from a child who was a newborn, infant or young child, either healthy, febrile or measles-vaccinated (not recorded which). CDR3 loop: CACDGLLGDKALTAQLFF. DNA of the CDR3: TGTGCCTGTGACGGATTACTGGGTGATAAAGCTTTGACAGCACAACTCTTCTTT.